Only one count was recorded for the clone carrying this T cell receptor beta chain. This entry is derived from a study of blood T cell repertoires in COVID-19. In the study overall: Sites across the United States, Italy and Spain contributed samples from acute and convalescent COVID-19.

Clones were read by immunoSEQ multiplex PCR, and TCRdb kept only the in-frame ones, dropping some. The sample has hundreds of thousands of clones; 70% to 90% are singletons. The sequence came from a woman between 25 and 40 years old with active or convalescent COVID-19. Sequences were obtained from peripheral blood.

The CDR3 is CASTQQGRNTIYF. CDR3 sequence (DNA): TGTGCCAGCACTCAACAGGGTCGAAACACCATATATTTT. V and J are TRBV12-3 or TRBV12-4 and TRBJ1-3; D might be TRBD1 (6 bases). The CDR3 has 13 residues. Trimming removed 7 bases at V and 5 bases at J, with 12 bases between.